This TCR beta chain was observed in a study of blood T cell repertoires in COVID-19. As for the study in general: Samples taken during acute and convalescent COVID-19 were collected in the United States, Italy and Spain. PBMCs, B-cell-depleted T cells, or T cells were the source of the cDNA or gDNA that made up the material.

Germline CDR1 reads SNHLY; CDR2 reads FYNNEI. There are 13 residues in the CDR3. The V end lost 5 bases, the J end lost 2 bases, and 9 bases lay between the germline ends. Original processing notes: Amplified reference gene primers provided the basis for estimating nucleated cell counts. Sequenced by immunoSEQ multiplex PCR; TCRdb stores in-frame clones only, minus some. D and trimming were read from the DNA, whereas the V and J calls and clone size are those reported in that table. The sample has around 300,000 clones, roughly 88% seen once. This chain connects TRBV2 to TRBJ2-5; no reliable D call. Sample: peripheral blood. The TCR originated in a woman aged 70-85 years with acute or convalescent COVID-19. The CDR3 region is CASSLDLQETQYF. Here the CDR3 DNA reads TGTGCCAGCAGTCTCGACTTGCAAGAGACCCAGTACTTC.